A single sample gave rise to the 7 T cell receptor beta chains below, sequenced in a study of T cell clonality in common variable immunodeficiency. Assay used: immunoSEQ multiplex PCR; TCRdb lists only in-frame clones, some missing. This repertoire lists around 52,000 clones without singletons; approximately 5.4% sits in the top ten. The sequencing sample was made of peripheral blood mononuclear cells. The receptors come from a person aged 18 to 69 in good health.

This clone was found many times. The read comes to an end 3 residues before the CDR3 does, leaving the germline J gene to fill in the end. The chain joins TRBV4-1 to TRBJ2-2; 11 bases align to TRBD1. This CDR3 has 18 amino acids. With V trimmed by 2 bases and J by 2 bases, 7 bases remained unmatched. Germline V gene lookup returns CDR1 MGHRA and CDR2 YSYEKL. The CDR3 spells CASSQPSRTGGNTGELFF. Partial CDR3 DNA: TGCGCCAGCAGCCAACCATCCCGGACAGGGGGCAACACCGGGGAG.

This clone has a count of ten or more. The read ends 3 residues early relative to the CDR3; the germline J gene fills the gap. This chain joins TRBV7-2 and TRBJ2-5; 11 nucleotides align to TRBD2. This CDR3 is 15 amino acids long. Germline CDR1 and CDR2: SGHTA and FQGNSA. V trimming: 2 bases; J trimming: 4 bases; junction bases outside the gene matches: 3. The part of the CDR3 DNA that was read is TGTGCCAGCAGCTTAAGCCTAGCGGGAGGAGAGACC. Its translation: CASSLSLAGGET. The entire CDR3 is CASSLSLAGGETQYF.

This clone appeared many times. Sequencing ends 3 residues short of the CDR3 end; the germline J gene provides the rest. This chain uses TRBV5-1 with TRBJ1-4; D not certain. The CDR3 is 15 amino acids. In germline, CDR1 is SGHRS, CDR2 YFSETQ. The V and J ends lost 0 bases and 5 bases respectively, with 11 bases between them. CDR3 DNA, as far as it was read: TGCGCCAGCAGCTTGGAATGGCCAGAAAATGAAAAA. This translates into CASSLEWPENEK. The full-length CDR3 reads as CASSLEWPENEKLFF.

This clone turned up a few times. The read ends 3 residues shy of where the CDR3 ends; the end is completed using the germline J gene. The chain links TRBV18 to TRBJ1-1, with D unresolved. The CDR3 length is 13 residues. Germline V CDR1 and CDR2: KGHSH, LQKENI. V was shortened by 5 bases and J by 2 bases, with 9 bases between the two germline ends. The sequenced part of the CDR3 DNA is TGTGCCAGCTCAACCGCGCAAAACACTGAA. This translates into CASSTAQNTE. The full CDR3 sequence reads CASSTAQNTEAFF.

This clone was counted ten times or more. The read finishes 3 residues shy of the CDR3 end, and the germline J gene is used to complete it. The chain joins TRBV10-3 to TRBJ1-3, with 9 nucleotides matching TRBD1. The CDR3 is made up of 15 amino acids. The V and J ends lost 9 bases and 8 bases, in that order; junction bases with no gene match: 14. Germline V gene sequence: CDR1 ENHRY, CDR2 SYGVKD. The covered CDR3 bases are TGTGCCATTACCTTGGGACAGGGATTGTTGGACACC. Translating it yields CAITLGQGLLDT. The entire CDR3 is CAITLGQGLLDTIYF.

This clone was counted ten times or more. The sequence runs out 3 residues before the end of the CDR3; the remainder is reconstructed from the germline J gene. V usage is TRBV12-3 or TRBV12-4 and J usage is TRBJ1-4; D uncertain. The CDR3 runs 11 residues. Partial CDR3 DNA: TGTGCCAGCAGTCCCCCCGGGGAA. This encodes CASSPPGE. Given in full, the CDR3 is CASSPPGELFF.

This clone was seen at least ten times. The read terminates 3 residues ahead of where the CDR3 ends, so the germline J gene completes it. The gene calls are TRBV2 and TRBJ2-1; 8 bases fit TRBD1. J gave up 9 bases and V 4 bases, and 5 bases lay outside the gene matches. The CDR3 has 13 amino acids. Germline V gene lookup returns CDR1 SNHLY and CDR2 FYNNEI. The covered CDR3 bases are TGTGCCAGCAGTGCGACAGGGGACAGTGAG. Translated, it gives CASSATGDSE. The full CDR3 sequence reads CASSATGDSEQFF.